This T cell receptor beta chain was captured in a study of T cell responses to AZD1222 COVID-19 vaccine. Study findings and constraints: Repertoire samples came only from after the peak T cell response. Dominant CD4 TCR responses targeted spike regions 160-218 and 743-854. Increases in Spike-specific TCR breadth and depth were seen after two AZD1222 doses. Only 5 or 6 AZD1222 recipients tested seropositive at baseline.

Germline V gives CDR1 KGHSH, CDR2 LQKENI. There are 16 residues in the CDR3. The V and J ends lost 3 bases and 3 bases respectively, with 17 bases between them. This table comes from immunoSEQ multiplex PCR, and its TCRdb copy is limited to in-frame clones, with some not included. The sample comprises fewer than 150,000 clones, about four fifths of which are singletons, and roughly 4% rests with the top ten. With respect to this clone: As yet, its antigen is unknown.

The chain uses TRBV18 and TRBJ2-5; TRBD2 is a possible D gene (6 bases). Here the sequenced sample was peripheral blood, taken on day 0 of AZD1222 vaccination. The origin of this receptor is an adult in good health. The CDR3 spells CASSPEKGRREETQYF. CDR3 nucleotides: TGTGCCAGCTCACCGGAGAAGGGAAGGAGGGAAGAGACCCAGTACTTC. Variable domain in full (rest from reference TRBV18 and TRBJ2-5): NAGVMQNPRHLVRRRGQEARLRCSPMKGHSHVYWYRQLPEEGLKFMVYLQKENIIDESGMPKERFSAEFPKEGPSILRIQQVVRGDSAAYFCASSPEKGRREETQYFGPGTRLLVL.